This TCR beta chain was observed in a study of T-cell reconstitution after alpha-beta-depleted transplantation in children. General study findings and limits: Several hundred rapidly expanded clones from non-depleted graft cells reportedly supplied alpha-beta T cells about two months post-transplant. The authors attributed T-cell counts and diversity one year after transplant mostly to newly produced T cells. The study traced high day-60 TCRbeta diversity in some patients to surviving recipient T cells and thymic progenitors.

Per the germline V gene, CDR1 is SGHTA and CDR2 is FQGNSA. V was clipped by 2 bases and J by 7 bases, with 9 bases between them. The CDR3 sequence is 14 residues long. A library of TCRbeta sequences, prepared with unique molecular identifiers, was generated. TCRdb fed the PCR reads into MiXCR, producing one record per CDR3 protein. The sample yields 200,000 to 250,000 distinct CDR3 sequences, about 6.6% seen once. As regards this clonotype: Its antigen is still unknown.

This chain connects TRBV7-2 to TRBJ1-6; D not certain. The clonotype comes from a boy aged 2 to 10 with acute lymphoblastic leukemia, due to receive a stem cell transplant. Sample: PBMCs, taken before TCRalphabeta/CD19-depleted stem cell transplant. CDR3 protein: CASSLWTDNSPLHF. The CDR3 DNA reads TGTGCCAGCAGCTTATGGACGGACAATTCACCCCTCCACTTT.